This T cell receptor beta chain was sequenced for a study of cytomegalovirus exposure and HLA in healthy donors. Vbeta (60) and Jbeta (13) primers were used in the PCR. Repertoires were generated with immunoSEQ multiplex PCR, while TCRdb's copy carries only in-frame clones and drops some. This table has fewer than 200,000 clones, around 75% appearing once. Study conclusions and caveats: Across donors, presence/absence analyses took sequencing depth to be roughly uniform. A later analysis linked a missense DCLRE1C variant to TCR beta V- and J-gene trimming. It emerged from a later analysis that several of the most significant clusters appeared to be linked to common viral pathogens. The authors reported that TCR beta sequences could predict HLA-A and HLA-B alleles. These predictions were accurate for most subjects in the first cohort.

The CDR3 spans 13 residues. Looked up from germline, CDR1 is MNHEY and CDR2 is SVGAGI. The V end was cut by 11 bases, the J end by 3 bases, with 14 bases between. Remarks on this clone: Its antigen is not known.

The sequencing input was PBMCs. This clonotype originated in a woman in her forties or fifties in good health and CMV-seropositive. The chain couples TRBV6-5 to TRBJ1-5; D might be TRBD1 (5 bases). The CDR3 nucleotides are TGTGCCGCCGCTAGGGGAAACAATCAGCCCCAGCATTTT. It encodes CAAARGNNQPQHF.